This is a list of T cell receptor beta chains from one sample in a study of T-cell reconstitution after alpha-beta-depleted transplantation in children. A single record per CDR3 protein comes from TCRdb applying MiXCR to the PCR reads. The table lists 640,000 or so distinct CDR3 sequences, approximately 16% of them singletons. The source was PBMCs from the stem cell graft donor, collected from the stem cell graft. The receptors shown here come from a human donor who donated a stem cell graft to a child with acute myeloid leukemia. CDR3s include the opening cysteine and the closing phenylalanine or tryptophan. D genes are given only for firm matches. Expanded clones are given a class, and other clones once, few, many or no size at all.

abundance | d_gene | j_gene | v_gene | CDR3nt | CDR3aa
many | - | TRBJ2-1 | TRBV7-2 | TGTGCCAGCAGCTCGGGCCATAACAATGAGCAGTTCTTC | CASSSGHNNEQFF
- | - | TRBJ1-5 | TRBV12-3/TRBV12-4 | TGTGCCAGCAGTTTGGGTGCTCACCAGCCCCAGCATTTT | CASSLGAHQPQHF
many | TRBD1 | TRBJ1-5 | TRBV20-1 | TGCAGTGCTAGAGAGACAGGGATGATTCGGACCCAGCATTTT | CSARETGMIRTQHF
few | - | TRBJ1-1 | TRBV12-3/TRBV12-4 | TGTGCCAGTCTGACAGTCCGGAATACTGAAGCTTTCTTT | CASLTVRNTEAFF
many | - | TRBJ2-1 | TRBV5-1 | TGCGCCAGCAGCTTGGTGACGGATTACAATGAGCAGTTCTTC | CASSLVTDYNEQFF
many | - | TRBJ2-1 | TRBV12-3/TRBV12-4 | TGTGCCAGCAGTTTTGTAAGGGACGAGCAGTTCTTC | CASSFVRDEQFF
few | TRBD1 | TRBJ2-1 | TRBV11-3 | TGTGCCAGCAGTAATCCGGGACAGGGGATATTCGATGAGCAGTTCTTC | CASSNPGQGIFDEQFF
- | - | TRBJ2-1 | TRBV6-5 | TGTGCCAGCAGTTCTGGCAGCCCTAACTACAATGAGCAGTTCTTC | CASSSGSPNYNEQFF
many | TRBD2 | TRBJ2-1 | TRBV6-5 | TGTTCTAGCGGGGGGGCCACAGATGAGCAGTTCTTC | CSSGGATDEQFF
few | - | TRBJ2-3 | TRBV11-1 | TGTGCCAGCAGCTTAGACCCAAATTGGCAGGTTGACATCACAGATACGCAGTATTTT | CASSLDPNWQVDITDTQYF
many | - | TRBJ1-1 | TRBV27 | TGTGCCAGCAGGCTGACAGTGAACACTGAAGCTTTCTTT | CASRLTVNTEAFF
- | TRBD1 | TRBJ1-5 | TRBV5-1 | TGCGCCAGCAGCTTGGGTCCGACAGGGGGGCATCAGCCCCAGCATTTT | CASSLGPTGGHQPQHF
- | TRBD1 | TRBJ2-1 | TRBV5-1 | TGCGCCAGCAGTCCAGGACAGGGGGCAAATGAGCAGTTCTTC | CASSPGQGANEQFF
- | - | TRBJ1-2 | TRBV7-8 | TGTGCCAGCAGCTTAATGGGTGGCTACACCTTC | CASSLMGGYTF
many | - | TRBJ2-7 | TRBV20-1 | TGCAGTGCTAGAGGGGGGGCAGGGGGATCTTGGGAGCAGTACTTC | CSARGGAGGSWEQYF
few | - | TRBJ2-1 | TRBV12-3/TRBV12-4 | TGTGCCAGCAGTCTTGGGGCCACCGACGAGCGGTATGAGCAGTTCTTC | CASSLGATDERYEQFF
- | - | TRBJ1-1 | TRBV7-8 | TGTGCCACCTCCGGCGGGGAGAACACTGAAGCTTTCTTT | CATSGGENTEAFF
- | - | TRBJ1-1 | TRBV5-1 | TGCGCCAGCAGCTTGGAAGTCATGGGGGATACTGAAGCTTTCTTT | CASSLEVMGDTEAFF
many | - | TRBJ1-2 | TRBV5-6 | TGTGCCAGCAGCCGACCAGGCTTGGGCAGGGTCGAAGGCTACACCTTC | CASSRPGLGRVEGYTF
many | TRBD1 | TRBJ2-2 | TRBV20-1 | TGCAGTGCTAGAGCCAGGACAGGGGGGACCGGGGAGCTGTTTTTT | CSARARTGGTGELFF